This is a list of T cell receptor beta chains from one sample in a study of T cell responses to AZD1222 COVID-19 vaccine. Method: immunoSEQ multiplex PCR; TCRdb's copy keeps in-frame clones and lacks some. The sample records 120,000 or so clones, more than 75% being singletons. This sample comprised peripheral blood, obtained on day 0 of AZD1222 vaccination. The receptors were gathered from an adult in good health. Both conserved end residues are part of each CDR3. D genes are given only for firm matches. A row's size may be missing; if present it is once, few, many or a size class.

d_call: TRBD1
j_call: TRBJ1-2
clone_size: NA
v_call: TRBV6-6
cdr3_aa: CASSHRGQVAYGYTF
cdr3_nt: TGTGCCAGCAGTCACAGGGGGCAGGTAGCATATGGCTACACCTTC

d_call: NA
j_call: TRBJ2-7
clone_size: once
v_call: TRBV7-2
cdr3_aa: CASSSLSGAIEQYF
cdr3_nt: TGTGCCAGCAGCTCGCTGTCGGGGGCAATCGAGCAGTACTTC

d_call: TRBD1
j_call: TRBJ2-5
clone_size: NA
v_call: TRBV7-9
cdr3_aa: CASSFYGTDEETQYF
cdr3_nt: TGTGCCAGCAGCTTTTATGGGACAGACGAAGAGACCCAGTACTTC

d_call: NA
j_call: TRBJ2-2
clone_size: NA
v_call: TRBV11-2
cdr3_aa: CASSLYGGANTGELFF
cdr3_nt: TGTGCCAGCAGCTTATACGGGGGTGCGAACACCGGGGAGCTGTTTTTT

d_call: NA
j_call: TRBJ2-3
clone_size: NA
v_call: TRBV7-2
cdr3_aa: CASSLMRSTDTQYF
cdr3_nt: TGTGCCAGCAGCTTAATGCGGAGCACAGATACGCAGTATTTT

d_call: NA
j_call: TRBJ2-7
clone_size: NA
v_call: TRBV6-1
cdr3_aa: CASSEAPKTPYEQYF
cdr3_nt: TGTGCCAGCAGTGAAGCGCCGAAGACACCATACGAGCAGTACTTC

d_call: NA
j_call: TRBJ2-1
clone_size: NA
v_call: TRBV2
cdr3_aa: CASSGRVPGEQFF
cdr3_nt: TGTGCCAGCAGTGGAAGGGTCCCCGGTGAGCAGTTCTTC

d_call: NA
j_call: TRBJ1-1
clone_size: NA
v_call: TRBV19
cdr3_aa: CASSIPTTSPAEAFF
cdr3_nt: TGTGCCAGTAGTATCCCCACCACCTCGCCGGCTGAAGCTTTCTTT

d_call: NA
j_call: TRBJ2-5
clone_size: NA
v_call: TRBV28
cdr3_aa: CASTEGAQTQYF
cdr3_nt: TGTGCCAGCACCGAAGGGGCACAGACCCAGTACTTC

d_call: NA
j_call: TRBJ1-5
clone_size: NA
v_call: TRBV9
cdr3_aa: CASSVEGGLQPQHF
cdr3_nt: TGTGCCAGCAGCGTAGAAGGGGGGCTTCAGCCCCAGCATTTT

d_call: NA
j_call: TRBJ2-5
clone_size: NA
v_call: TRBV6-6
cdr3_aa: CASSYFLRRHQETQYF
cdr3_nt: TGTGCCAGCAGTTACTTCCTCCGGAGACATCAAGAGACCCAGTACTTC

d_call: TRBD2
j_call: TRBJ2-3
clone_size: NA
v_call: TRBV10-3
cdr3_aa: CAISDSAGGQDTQYF
cdr3_nt: TGTGCCATCAGTGATTCGGCGGGGGGGCAAGATACGCAGTATTTT

d_call: TRBD2
j_call: TRBJ2-7
clone_size: NA
v_call: TRBV7-2
cdr3_aa: CASSLGSPSGSYEQYF
cdr3_nt: TGTGCCAGCAGCTTAGGCTCGCCTAGCGGGAGCTACGAGCAGTACTTC

d_call: NA
j_call: TRBJ2-1
clone_size: NA
v_call: TRBV13
cdr3_aa: CASSLGRLATSSNEQFF
cdr3_nt: TGTGCCAGCAGCTTAGGCCGTCTAGCTACCTCTAGTAATGAGCAGTTCTTC

d_call: NA
j_call: TRBJ2-6
clone_size: NA
v_call: TRBV14
cdr3_aa: CASSQVLWKASGANVLTF
cdr3_nt: TGTGCCAGCAGCCAAGTTCTGTGGAAAGCCTCTGGGGCCAACGTCCTGACTTTC

d_call: NA
j_call: TRBJ2-7
clone_size: once
v_call: TRBV6-5
cdr3_aa: CASSLTPTLFF
cdr3_nt: TGTGCCAGCAGTCTGACCCCTACCCTCTTCTTC

d_call: NA
j_call: TRBJ2-2
clone_size: NA
v_call: TRBV5-1
cdr3_aa: CASSFFYGSQPNTGELFF
cdr3_nt: TGCGCCAGCAGCTTCTTTTACGGCAGCCAACCGAACACCGGGGAGCTGTTTTTT

d_call: NA
j_call: TRBJ2-3
clone_size: NA
v_call: TRBV5-1
cdr3_aa: CASSSTSPSTDTQYF
cdr3_nt: TGCGCCAGCAGCTCCACTTCCCCAAGCACAGATACGCAGTATTTT

d_call: NA
j_call: TRBJ2-3
clone_size: NA
v_call: TRBV11-3
cdr3_aa: CASSLDVGGQGDTQYF
cdr3_nt: TGTGCCAGCAGCTTAGATGTGGGGGGGCAGGGAGATACGCAGTATTTT

d_call: NA
j_call: TRBJ2-7
clone_size: NA
v_call: TRBV5-1
cdr3_aa: CASSLVVGQPYEQYF
cdr3_nt: TGCGCCAGCAGCTTGGTTGTGGGACAACCCTACGAGCAGTACTTC

d_call: TRBD1
j_call: TRBJ2-2
clone_size: NA
v_call: TRBV7-7
cdr3_aa: CASSSRGTGNSGELFF
cdr3_nt: TGTGCTAGCAGTTCCCGCGGGACAGGCAACTCCGGGGAGCTGTTTTTT

d_call: NA
j_call: TRBJ2-7
clone_size: NA
v_call: TRBV27
cdr3_aa: CASSLSWSYEQYF
cdr3_nt: TGTGCCAGCAGTTTATCTTGGTCCTACGAGCAGTACTTC

d_call: TRBD2
j_call: TRBJ2-7
clone_size: NA
v_call: TRBV11-2
cdr3_aa: CASSLAGGSYEQYF
cdr3_nt: TGTGCCAGCAGCTTAGCCGGGGGGTCCTACGAGCAGTACTTC

d_call: TRBD1
j_call: TRBJ2-1
clone_size: NA
v_call: TRBV27
cdr3_aa: CASKPGQGAYNEQFF
cdr3_nt: TGTGCCAGCAAACCGGGACAGGGGGCCTACAATGAGCAGTTCTTC